What follows are 20 T cell receptor beta chains derived from one specimen sequenced in a study of T cell changes during pregnancy in multiple sclerosis. Method: immunoSEQ multiplex PCR; TCRdb's copy keeps in-frame clones and lacks some. The table has more than 85,000 clones, roughly 94% seen once; the top ten hold less than 2%. This material consisted of peripheral blood, taken after pregnancy. The receptors here all came from a female donor in good health, enrolled as a control in a pregnancy study.

The rearrangement joins TRBV29-1 to TRBJ2-3; 9 bases fit TRBD1. The germline V gene has CDR1 SQVTM and CDR2 ANQGSEA. The CDR3 totals 15 residues. V gave up 4 bases and J gave up 2 bases; unmatched junction bases: 7. The CDR3 sequence: CSVGGGTGPTDTQYF. DNA of the CDR3: TGCAGCGTTGGAGGCGGGACAGGGCCCACAGATACGCAGTATTTT.

This rearrangement joins TRBV18 to TRBJ2-7; 9 nucleotides line up with TRBD2. V shed 5 bases, J shed 4 bases, and the junction held 6 bases outside the gene matches. The CDR3 spans 14 residues. The germline V gene has CDR1 KGHSH and CDR2 LQKENI. The CDR3 reads CASSGAGGPYEQYF. The CDR3, as DNA: TGTGCCAGCTCAGGGGCGGGAGGGCCGTACGAGCAGTACTTC.

This chain uses TRBV2 with TRBJ2-1; D call uncertain. Trimming pared 8 bases from V and 3 bases from J, leaving 11 bases between. This CDR3 has 13 residues. Germline CDR1 and CDR2: SNHLY and FYNNEI. For the CDR3, the DNA is TGTGCCAGCCTTGAGGAACTCTACAATGAGCAGTTCTTC. Encoded protein: CASLEELYNEQFF.

V gene TRBV7-9 combines with J gene TRBJ2-5; 7 bases match TRBD1. Germline trimming cut 6 bases from V and 4 bases from J; bases unmatched to any gene: 8. Germline V gene data show CDR1 as SEHNR and CDR2 as FQNEAQ (reference sequence). The CDR3 contains 14 residues. CDR3 sequence: CASRLDREGETQYF. The CDR3 DNA is TGTGCCAGCAGACTAGACAGGGAAGGAGAGACCCAGTACTTC.

The J gene is TRBJ2-3, the V gene TRBV27, with TRBD2 matching 7 bases. The CDR3 runs 16 residues. CDR1 is MNHEY and CDR2 is SMNVEV in the germline V gene (reference sequence). V trimming: 1 base; J trimming: 5 bases; junction bases outside the gene matches: 9. CDR3 sequence: CASSLFGAGARDTQYF. The CDR3 DNA follows: TGTGCCAGCAGTTTATTTGGGGCGGGAGCGAGAGATACGCAGTATTTT.

The chain combines TRBV28 with TRBJ1-2; 10 nucleotides agree with TRBD1. Germline V gene lookup returns CDR1 MDHEN and CDR2 SYDVKM. Germline trimming cut 6 bases from V and 4 bases from J; bases unmatched to any gene: 2. The CDR3 is 13 residues long. CDR3 residues: CASSGTGAYGYTF. The CDR3 DNA follows: TGTGCCAGCAGCGGGACAGGGGCCTATGGCTACACCTTC.

This chain's CDR3 is CASSSGGKNNEQFF. CDR3 in DNA: TGTGCCAGCAGTTCAGGGGGCAAAAACAATGAGCAGTTCTTC. The chain is built from TRBV6-6 and TRBJ2-1; 8 nucleotides align to TRBD1. With V trimmed by 4 bases and J by 5 bases, 4 bases remained unmatched. Germline CDR1 and CDR2: MNHNY and SVGAGI (reference sequence). The CDR3 contains 14 residues.

This chain links TRBV19 with TRBJ2-3; D unclear. The CDR3 runs 15 residues. V was cut by 7 bases and J by 1 base, with 15 bases left in between. Germline loops: CDR1 LNHDA, CDR2 SQIVND (reference sequence). CDR3 region: CASKEGVSGTDTQYF. CDR3 bases: TGTGCCAGTAAGGAAGGAGTCAGTGGCACAGATACGCAGTATTTT.

The rearrangement uses TRBV5-6 and TRBJ1-3; D gene ambiguous. The germline gives CDR1 SGHDT, CDR2 YYEEEE. The CDR3 is made up of 15 amino acids. V dropped 3 bases and J dropped 2 bases, with 12 bases sitting between them. DNA of the CDR3: TGTGCCAGCAGCTCGACCCGGGGTACTGGAAACACCATATATTTT. It codes for CASSSTRGTGNTIYF. The full variable domain, its missing parts supplied by reference TRBV5-6 and TRBJ1-3, is DAGVTQSPTHLIKTRGQQVTLRCSPKSGHDTVSWYQQALGQGPQFIFQYYEEEERQRGNFPDRFSGHQFPNYSSELNVNALLLGDSALYLCASSSTRGTGNTIYFGEGSWLTVV.

V is TRBV6-5 and J is TRBJ1-2, with D perhaps matching TRBD1 (5 bases). The length of the CDR3 is 13 residues. The V gene's germline CDR1 is MNHEY and CDR2 SVGAGI. Between the trimmed V and J ends, which lost 6 bases and 7 bases, there was a span of 15 bases. The CDR3 bases are TGTGCCAGCAGCCGACCATCGGGGGGTGGCTACACCTTC. Residues: CASSRPSGGGYTF.

This chain joins TRBV5-6 and TRBJ1-1; possible D gene TRBD1, 5 bases. With 5 bases removed from V and 7 bases from J, the gap between germline ends came to 12 bases. The length of the CDR3 is 12 residues. Germline loops: CDR1 SGHDT, CDR2 YYEEEE. The CDR3 spells CASRGVQDEAFF. For the CDR3, the DNA is TGTGCCAGCAGAGGGGTCCAAGATGAAGCTTTCTTT. The whole variable domain, filled in from reference TRBV5-6 and TRBJ1-1, reads DAGVTQSPTHLIKTRGQQVTLRCSPKSGHDTVSWYQQALGQGPQFIFQYYEEEERQRGNFPDRFSGHQFPNYSSELNVNALLLGDSALYLCASRGVQDEAFFGQGTRLTVV.

The rearrangement links TRBV6-6 to TRBJ2-5; D possibly corresponds to TRBD2 (6 bases). The CDR3 runs to 15 residues. Looked up from germline, CDR1 is MNHNY and CDR2 is SVGAGI (reference sequence). V was cut by 2 bases and J by 2 bases, with 12 bases left in between. The CDR3 reads CASSYVPSVQETQYF. Here the CDR3 DNA reads TGTGCCAGCAGTTACGTCCCTAGCGTACAAGAGACCCAGTACTTC.

This chain joins TRBV4-2 and TRBJ1-5, with D tentatively TRBD1 (5 bases). The germline V gene has CDR1 LGHNA and CDR2 YNFKEQ. The CDR3 consists of 15 residues. V lost 0 bases and J lost 5, with 11 bases in between. The CDR3 loop reads CASSQEGTGDQPQHF. Written as DNA, the CDR3 is TGTGCCAGCAGCCAAGAGGGGACGGGGGATCAGCCCCAGCATTTT.

CDR3 bases: TGTGCCAGCAGCTTAGCCGGGGGCGGGAGGGTGTACAATGAGCAGTTCTTC. It yields the protein CASSLAGGGRVYNEQFF. This rearrangement joins TRBV7-2 to TRBJ2-1, with 9 bases identical to TRBD2. J was trimmed by 4 bases and V by 0 bases; bases with no gene match: 7. The CDR3 runs to 17 residues. The germline CDR1 and CDR2 sequences are SGHTA and FQGNSA.

The chain is built from TRBV5-8 and TRBJ1-3; 7 bases match TRBD1. The germline V gene encodes CDR1 SGHTS and CDR2 YDEGEE. This CDR3 has 14 amino acids. Trimming cost V 6 bases and J 5 bases; bases outside gene matches: 8. The CDR3 nucleotides read TGTGCCAGCATTCTCGAGACAGGGAGAAACACCATATATTTT. Translated, it gives CASILETGRNTIYF.

The chain recombines TRBV9 with TRBJ1-1, with D possibly being TRBD1 (6 bases). Trimming took 3 bases from V and 5 from J, leaving 17 bases between them. In germline, CDR1 is SGDLS, CDR2 YYNGEE. The CDR3 has 15 residues. In DNA, the CDR3 is TGTGCCAGCAGCGCAGAACAGGGAAAACTTACTGAAGCTTTCTTT. Translating it yields CASSAEQGKLTEAFF.

The chain carries TRBV29-1 and TRBJ2-1; TRBD2 matches 13 bases. Germline V gene data show CDR1 as SQVTM and CDR2 as ANQGSEA. J lost 6 bases, V lost 5 bases, and 4 bases had no gene match. CDR3 length: 14 amino acids. CDR3 nucleotides: TGCAGCGTTTCCGGGACTAGCGGGATCAATGAGCAGTTCTTC. Amino acid sequence: CSVSGTSGINEQFF.

The CDR3 DNA is TGTGCCAGCAGCCCCGACGGCTTAGGGGACGAGCAGTACTTC. It translates to CASSPDGLGDEQYF. V usage is TRBV7-2 and J usage is TRBJ2-7, with a tentative D call TRBD1 (5 bases). The V end was cut by 5 bases, the J end by 5 bases, with 16 bases between. The CDR3 has 14 amino acids. Germline CDR1 SGHTA, CDR2 FQGNSA.

V gene TRBV5-4 combines with J gene TRBJ2-5; D is uncertain. This CDR3 region has 13 residues. The germline gives CDR1 SGHNT, CDR2 YYREEE (reference sequence). V was clipped by 1 base and J by 5 bases, with 9 bases between them. The CDR3 is CASSLSSLETQYF. The CDR3, as DNA: TGTGCCAGCAGCTTGTCCTCTTTGGAGACCCAGTACTTC.

The chain combines TRBV4-1 with TRBJ1-3, with TRBD1 as a possible D gene (5 bases). The CDR3 loop spans 17 amino acids. Deletions cut 1 base from V and 1 base from J, with 14 bases between. Germline CDR1 reads MGHRA; CDR2 reads YSYEKL. The CDR3 spells CASSQVAGPASGNTIYF. CDR3 in DNA: TGCGCCAGCAGCCAAGTCGCGGGGCCTGCATCTGGAAACACCATATATTTT.